Presented here are 27 T cell receptor beta chains from one specimen sequenced in a study of blood T cell repertoires in COVID-19. Measured with immunoSEQ multiplex PCR; TCRdb has only the in-frame clones, and not every one. The data show about 190,000 clones, over 80% seen once. The sequencing input was PBMCs or T cells enriched from blood (not recorded which). The receptor source for this set is a woman aged 25 to 39 who had been exposed to COVID-19.

This clone was recorded once. The J gene is TRBJ1-1, the V gene TRBV9; D may be TRBD1 (6 bases). V was cut by 1 base and J by 4 bases, with 11 bases left in between. This CDR3 has 14 residues. The V gene's germline CDR1 is SGDLS and CDR2 YYNGEE. CDR3 in DNA: TGTGCCAGCAGCGTATACAGGGAGGGCACTGAAGCTTTCTTT. Translating it yields CASSVYREGTEAFF.

CDR3 nucleotides: TGTGCCATCAGTGAATCCCGGGAATCCTACGAGCAGTACTTC. Translating gives CAISESRESYEQYF. This chain connects TRBV10-3 to TRBJ2-7; TRBD2 might be the D (5 bases). V lost 3 bases and J 1 base, leaving 10 bases between the germline ends. Germline loops: CDR1 ENHRY, CDR2 SYGVKD. This CDR3 has 14 residues.

This clone showed up just a few times. V and J are TRBV6-5 and TRBJ1-2; D gene uncertain. From germline, CDR1 is MNHEY and CDR2 SVGAGI. The CDR3 totals 16 residues. V was shortened by 0 bases and J by 5 bases, with 16 bases between the two germline ends. CDR3 region: CASSYSGRELRYGYTF. CDR3 DNA: TGTGCCAGCAGTTACTCCGGGAGGGAGTTACGGTATGGCTACACCTTC.

This clone showed up just a few times. The J gene is TRBJ1-6, the V gene TRBV4-3; D is uncertain. CDR1 and CDR2 from the germline V gene are LGHNA and YSLEER. This CDR3 comprises 15 residues. V shed 1 base and J shed 4 bases, with 8 bases lying between them. CDR3 protein: CASSQVGVYNSPLHF. The CDR3 DNA sequence: TGCGCCAGCAGCCAAGTCGGTGTTTATAATTCACCCCTCCACTTT.

This chain joins TRBV11-2 and TRBJ1-1, with 8 bases lining up with TRBD1. CDR1 and CDR2 (germline): SGHAT, FQNNGV. The J segment lost 11 bases and the V segment lost 0 bases, leaving 8 bases of the junction unmatched. This CDR3 spans 14 amino acids. Here the CDR3 reads CASSLDRTGLRAFF. The CDR3 nucleotides are TGTGCCAGCAGCTTAGACAGGACAGGGTTGAGGGCTTTCTTT.

This clone was counted many times. The chain joins TRBV9 to TRBJ2-7, with D possibly being TRBD2 (6 bases). This CDR3 spans 15 amino acids. Germline V lookup: CDR1 SGDLS, CDR2 YYNGEE. Trimming shortened V by 2 bases and J by 3 bases, and 15 bases separated the two germline ends. CDR3 DNA sequence: TGTGCCAGCAGCGTCCGTCCGGGACTTTTCTACGAGCAGTACTTC. This encodes CASSVRPGLFYEQYF.

The rearrangement joins TRBV12-3 or TRBV12-4 to TRBJ2-5, with no clear D. The CDR3 is 12 amino acids. The V gene lost 3 bases and the J gene lost 5 bases, with 7 bases spanning the gap. The CDR3 sequence is CASSFRLETQYF. DNA for the CDR3: TGTGCCAGCAGTTTCAGGTTGGAGACCCAGTACTTC.

The V call is TRBV3-1 (or the pseudogene TRBV3-2), the J call TRBJ1-2; 8 nucleotides align to TRBD1. CDR3 size: 13 residues. V was clipped by 5 bases and J by 7 bases; unmatched bases: 6. Looked up from germline, CDR1 is LGHDT and CDR2 is YNNKEL (reference sequence). The CDR3 DNA is TGTGCCAGCAGCGAAGGGGACAGGCGTGGCTACACCTTC. Encoded protein: CASSEGDRRGYTF.

The rearrangement joins TRBV6-5 to TRBJ2-3; perhaps TRBD2 as D (6 bases). This CDR3 has 15 amino acids. The germline gives CDR1 MNHEY, CDR2 SVGAGI. The V end was cut by 6 bases, the J end by 1 base, with 14 bases between. CDR3 in amino acids: CASSTSAGGTDTQYF. The CDR3 nucleotides are TGTGCCAGCAGCACCTCAGCGGGCGGCACAGATACGCAGTATTTT.

The chain carries TRBV3-1 (or the pseudogene TRBV3-2) and TRBJ2-5; TRBD1 is a possible D gene (5 bases). CDR3 size: 15 residues. Germline-derived CDR1 and CDR2 are LGHDT and YNNKEL (reference sequence). The ends were cut back, 0 bases at V and 7 bases at J, with 15 bases in the middle. The CDR3 DNA is TGTGCCAGCAGCCAAGATGCCAGGCCCCAGGGGACCCAGTACTTC. Residues: CASSQDARPQGTQYF.

V gene TRBV5-1 combines with J gene TRBJ2-7; 8 nucleotides line up with TRBD2. Germline V gene sequence: CDR1 SGHRS, CDR2 YFSETQ. The CDR3 is made up of 17 amino acids. Germline trimming cut 4 bases from V and 2 bases from J; bases unmatched to any gene: 14. The CDR3 DNA is TGCGCCAGCAGCCTCAAACCGTCGGGGGGGGCGGCCTACGAGCAGTACTTC. It yields the protein CASSLKPSGGAAYEQYF.

The V gene is TRBV7-9, the J gene TRBJ1-1; the D is unclear. V lost 0 bases to trimming and J lost 4 bases, with 9 bases between them. The CDR3 sequence is 14 residues long. Germline V CDR1 and CDR2: SEHNR, FQNEAQ (reference sequence). The CDR3 bases are TGTGCCAGCAGCTTAGCTCCAGCGGGCACTGAAGCTTTCTTT. This sequence encodes CASSLAPAGTEAFF. The full variable domain, with the rest looked up from reference TRBV7-9 and TRBJ1-1, is DTGVSQNPRHKITKRGQNVTFRCDPISEHNRLYWYRQTLGQGPEFLTYFQNEAQLEKSRLLSDRFSAERPKGSFSTLEIQRTEQGDSAMYLCASSLAPAGTEAFFGQGTRLTVV.

The V call is TRBV27, the J call TRBJ2-1; D is possibly TRBD2 (6 bases). V shed 4 bases and J shed 5 bases, with 21 bases lying between them. The CDR3 contains 17 residues. Looked up from germline, CDR1 is MNHEY and CDR2 is SMNVEV (reference sequence). CDR3 coding DNA: TGTGCCAGCAGTTCCCAAGGGGCTAGCGATTCCAACAATGAGCAGTTCTTC. Its translation is CASSSQGASDSNNEQFF.

V usage is TRBV5-4 and J usage is TRBJ2-7; a weak D match, TRBD1 (5 bases). This CDR3 is built from 14 residues. Germline CDR1 and CDR2: SGHNT and YYREEE (reference sequence). V gave up 2 bases and J gave up 3 bases, with 12 bases separating them. The CDR3 is CASSFGGRDYEQYF. The CDR3 bases are TGTGCCAGCAGCTTCGGCGGCAGGGACTACGAGCAGTACTTC.

This chain joins TRBV6-2 or TRBV6-3 and TRBJ2-5; TRBD1 might be the D (6 bases). The V and J ends lost 6 bases and 5 bases respectively, with 22 bases between them. Germline assignment: CDR1 MNHEY and CDR2 SVGEGT. The CDR3 contains 16 residues. The CDR3 loop is CASSQYGGRAAETQYF. As DNA, the CDR3 is TGTGCCAGCAGCCAATATGGGGGCAGGGCGGCGGAGACCCAGTACTTC.

The chain uses TRBV18 and TRBJ2-5, with unresolved D. Germline values: CDR1 KGHSH, CDR2 LQKENI. The CDR3 is made up of 16 amino acids. Deletions cut 0 bases from V and 5 bases from J, with 16 bases between. The CDR3 coding sequence is TGTGCCAGCTCACCACCAAACATGGTACCCGGGGAGACCCAGTACTTC. Its translation: CASSPPNMVPGETQYF.

This clone was recorded many times. The V and J genes are TRBV7-8 and TRBJ2-1; a possible D gene is TRBD2 (6 bases). The germline V gene encodes CDR1 SGHVS and CDR2 FQNEAQ. The CDR3 sequence is 13 residues long. Trimming pared 1 base from V and 6 bases from J, leaving 7 bases between. The CDR3 is CASSLGDFNEQFF. The CDR3 DNA follows: TGTGCCAGCAGCTTAGGGGACTTCAATGAGCAGTTCTTC.

The chain has TRBV14 and TRBJ2-7; 13 nucleotides align to TRBD2. Germline V gene data show CDR1 as SGHDN and CDR2 as FVKESK. V shed 4 bases and J 6 bases; nucleotides not matched to a gene: 12. The CDR3 has 17 amino acids. The CDR3 protein is CASSPLGTSGGAGEQYF. The CDR3 DNA is TGTGCCAGCAGCCCCCTGGGCACTAGCGGGGGGGCCGGCGAGCAGTACTTC. Variable domain in full (rest from reference TRBV14 and TRBJ2-7): EAGVTQFPSHSVIEKGQTVTLRCDPISGHDNLYWYRRVMGKEIKFLLHFVKESKQDESGMPNNRFLAERTGGTYSTLKVQPAELEDSGVYFCASSPLGTSGGAGEQYFGPGTRLTVT.

The chain couples TRBV5-8 to TRBJ2-3; TRBD1 might be the D (6 bases). Trimming took 4 bases from V and 4 from J, leaving 16 bases between them. The CDR3 totals 15 residues. In germline, CDR1 is SGHTS, CDR2 YDEGEE. The chain's CDR3 is CASSLLKGVADTQYF. CDR3 sequence (DNA): TGTGCCAGCAGCCTTCTGAAGGGGGTGGCAGATACGCAGTATTTT.

This clone was observed a single time. The chain employs TRBV2 and TRBJ1-4, with D tentatively TRBD1 (5 bases). The V and J ends lost 2 bases and 4 bases respectively, with 8 bases between them. Per the germline V gene, CDR1 is SNHLY and CDR2 is FYNNEI. The CDR3 is made up of 14 amino acids. The CDR3 sequence: CASSEWGLNEKLFF. In DNA form, the CDR3 reads TGTGCCAGCAGTGAATGGGGACTTAATGAAAAACTGTTTTTT.

The CDR3 DNA is TGTGCCAGCAGCCCCCGCGCGAATGAGCAGTTCTTC. Amino acids: CASSPRANEQFF. This chain connects TRBV7-6 to TRBJ2-1; no clear D. The germline V gene encodes CDR1 SGHVS and CDR2 FNYEAQ. The CDR3 covers 12 residues. V shed 5 bases and J shed 7 bases, with 9 bases lying between them.

This sequence joins TRBV15 and TRBJ1-5; the D is unclear. With 7 bases removed from V and 5 bases from J, the gap between germline ends came to 12 bases. The germline gives CDR1 LNHNV, CDR2 YYDKDF (reference sequence). The CDR3 loop spans 13 amino acids. CDR3 region: CATNTASDQPQHF. DNA of the CDR3: TGTGCCACCAACACAGCTTCGGATCAGCCCCAGCATTTT.

The chain employs TRBV29-1 and TRBJ1-2; perhaps TRBD1 as D (5 bases). Germline V CDR1 and CDR2: SQVTM, ANQGSEA. The CDR3 loop spans 12 amino acids. Trimming took 4 bases from V and 3 from J, leaving 9 bases between them. The CDR3 sequence: CSVVGGDYGYTF. CDR3 DNA: TGCAGCGTTGTCGGGGGGGACTATGGCTACACCTTC.

The rearrangement uses TRBV19 and TRBJ1-2; TRBD1 matches 10 bases. CDR3 length: 14 amino acids. In germline, CDR1 is LNHDA, CDR2 SQIVND (reference sequence). Germline trimming cut 5 bases from V and 7 bases from J; bases unmatched to any gene: 7. As DNA, the CDR3 is TGTGCCAGTAGTTCGACAGGGGGCTTTGGTGGCTACACCTTC. This translates into CASSSTGGFGGYTF.

The V and J genes are TRBV5-4 and TRBJ2-5; weak D call: TRBD1 (6 bases). The CDR3 has 14 residues. Trimming pared 2 bases from V and 1 base from J, leaving 9 bases between. Germline CDR1 and CDR2: SGHNT and YYREEE (reference sequence). The CDR3 spells CASSLGTSQETQYF. The DNA of the CDR3 is TGTGCCAGCAGCTTAGGGACATCCCAAGAGACCCAGTACTTC.

V usage is TRBV10-3 and J usage is TRBJ1-1; 11 bases map to TRBD1. The CDR3 extends over 19 amino acids. Germline assignment: CDR1 ENHRY and CDR2 SYGVKD. V trimming: 4 bases; J trimming: 1 base; junction bases outside the gene matches: 14. The CDR3 loop is CAISALSDRGRAGNTEAFF. In DNA, the CDR3 is TGTGCCATCAGTGCTCTTTCGGACAGGGGGCGTGCGGGGAACACTGAAGCTTTCTTT.

Only a few counts were recorded for this clone. The same CDR3 can be traced to other DNA sequences in this sample. J is TRBJ2-1 and V is TRBV4-3; possibly TRBD2 for D (5 bases). V was shortened by 1 base and J by 6 bases, with 10 bases between the two germline ends. Germline assignment: CDR1 LGHNA and CDR2 YSLEER. The CDR3 consists of 14 residues. The CDR3 protein is CASSQVRTSNEQFF. CDR3 sequence (DNA): TGCGCCAGCAGCCAAGTCCGCACTAGCAATGAGCAGTTCTTC.